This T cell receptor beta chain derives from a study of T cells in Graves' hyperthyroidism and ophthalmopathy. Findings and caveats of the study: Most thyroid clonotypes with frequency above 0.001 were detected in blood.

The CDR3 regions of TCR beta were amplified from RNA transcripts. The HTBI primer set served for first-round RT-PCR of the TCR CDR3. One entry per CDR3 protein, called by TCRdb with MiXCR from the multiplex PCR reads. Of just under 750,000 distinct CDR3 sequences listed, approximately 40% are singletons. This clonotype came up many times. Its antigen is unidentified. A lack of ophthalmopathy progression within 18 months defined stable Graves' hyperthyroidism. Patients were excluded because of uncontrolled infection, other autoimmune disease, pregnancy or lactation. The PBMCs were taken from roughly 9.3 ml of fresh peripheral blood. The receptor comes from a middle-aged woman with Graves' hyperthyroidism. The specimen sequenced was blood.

The CDR3 is CASSDSDRSQPQHF. CDR3 nucleotide sequence: TGCGCCAGCAGTGATTCCGACAGGTCGCAGCCCCAGCATTTT. The V gene is TRBV10-2, the J gene TRBJ1-5; D possibly corresponds to TRBD1 (6 bases). The CDR3 spans 14 residues. Deletions cut 3 bases from V and 7 bases from J, with 13 bases between. Germline assignment: CDR1 WSHSY and CDR2 SAAADI.